The present T cell receptor (beta chain) was sequenced within a study of shared clonotypes between healthy human individuals. Study observations and caveats: Shared clonotypes across all four donors exceeded non-shared ones in generation probability.

Turning to this clone: Its antigen is as yet unknown.

Germline lookup yields CDR1 MDHEN and CDR2 SYDVKM. Trimming removed 5 bases from V and 5 bases from J, with 22 bases in between. The CDR3 runs to 16 residues. Splitting of each subset's genomic DNA was done evenly across several immunoSEQ plates. Here immunoSEQ multiplex PCR was the method, and the copy in TCRdb shows in-frame clones only, minus some. The table has 650,000 to 800,000 clones, approximately 77% seen once; the top ten hold about 1.7%. The source of this sequence is a young woman in good health. This chain joins TRBV28 and TRBJ2-7; tentatively, D is TRBD1 or TRBD2 (6 bases each). Input material: memory CD4+ T cells sorted from blood. The sample's subset: CD45RA-negative fraction. Here the CDR3 DNA reads TGTGCCAGCAGTCCCTGGGGGGCCGGCGGCCTCGACGAGCAGTACTTC. Its translation: CASSPWGAGGLDEQYF.